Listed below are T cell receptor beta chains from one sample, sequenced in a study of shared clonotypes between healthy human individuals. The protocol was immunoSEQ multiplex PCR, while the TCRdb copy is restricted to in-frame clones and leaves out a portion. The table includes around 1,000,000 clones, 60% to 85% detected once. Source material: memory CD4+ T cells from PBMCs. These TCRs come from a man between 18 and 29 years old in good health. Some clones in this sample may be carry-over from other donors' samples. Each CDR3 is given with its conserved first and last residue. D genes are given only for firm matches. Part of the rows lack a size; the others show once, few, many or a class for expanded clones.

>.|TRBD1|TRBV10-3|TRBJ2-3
CAISQGASRADTQYF
TGTGCCATCAGCCAGGGGGCGTCTCGGGCAGATACGCAGTATTTT
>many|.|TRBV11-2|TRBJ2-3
CASSLEWTDTDTQYF
TGTGCCAGCTCCTTAGAGTGGACAGACACAGATACGCAGTATTTT
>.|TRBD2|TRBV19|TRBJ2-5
CASSINPSGIQETQYF
TGTGCCAGTAGTATAAACCCTAGCGGAATCCAAGAGACCCAGTACTTC
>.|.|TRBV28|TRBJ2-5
CASSPTPGTVGAVTQYF
TGTGCCAGCAGTCCTACCCCAGGGACTGTCGGGGCTGTGACCCAGTACTTC
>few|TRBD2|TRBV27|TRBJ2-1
CASSRAGVMFF
TGTGCCAGCAGTAGAGCGGGAGTGATGTTCTTC
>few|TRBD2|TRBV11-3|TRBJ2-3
CASSPGLAGAADTQYF
TGTGCCAGCAGCCCGGGACTAGCGGGAGCAGCCGATACGCAGTATTTT
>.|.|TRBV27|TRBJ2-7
CASSQRRDTASYEQYF
TGTGCCAGCAGTCAACGCCGGGACACGGCTTCCTACGAGCAGTACTTC
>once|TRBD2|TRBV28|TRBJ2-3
CASSFSGSTAYTQYF
TGTGCCAGCAGTTTTAGCGGGTCCACCGCTTATACGCAGTATTTT
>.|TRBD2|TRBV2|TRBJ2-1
CASELAGYNEQFF
TGTGCCAGCGAGCTAGCGGGGTACAATGAGCAGTTCTTC
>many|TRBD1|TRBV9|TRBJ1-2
CASSVSVTGGEDGYTF
TGTGCCAGCAGCGTATCTGTAACAGGGGGCGAGGATGGCTACACCTTC
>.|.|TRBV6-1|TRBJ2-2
CASRRNWGPGELFF
TGTGCCAGCAGACGGAACTGGGGACCCGGGGAGCTGTTTTTT
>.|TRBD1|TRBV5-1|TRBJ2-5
CASSQTGIGRETQYF
TGCGCCAGCAGCCAGACAGGGATCGGGCGAGAGACCCAGTACTTC
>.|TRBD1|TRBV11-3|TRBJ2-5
CASSPAPRGSKETQYF
TGTGCCAGCAGCCCGGCCCCCAGGGGGTCTAAAGAGACCCAGTACTTC
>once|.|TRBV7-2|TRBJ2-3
CASSLVGADTQYF
TGTGCCAGCAGCTTAGTAGGAGCGGATACGCAGTATTTT
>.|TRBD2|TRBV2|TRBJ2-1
CASRSGTSGNEQFF
TGTGCCAGCAGGTCCGGGACTAGCGGCAATGAGCAGTTCTTC
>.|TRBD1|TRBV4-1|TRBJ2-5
CASSQEFSGTVQETQYF
TGCGCCAGCAGCCAAGAATTCTCCGGGACAGTCCAAGAGACCCAGTACTTC
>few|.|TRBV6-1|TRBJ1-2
CASSEGQGEANYGYTF
TGTGCCAGCAGTGAAGGGCAGGGCGAGGCTAACTATGGCTACACCTTC